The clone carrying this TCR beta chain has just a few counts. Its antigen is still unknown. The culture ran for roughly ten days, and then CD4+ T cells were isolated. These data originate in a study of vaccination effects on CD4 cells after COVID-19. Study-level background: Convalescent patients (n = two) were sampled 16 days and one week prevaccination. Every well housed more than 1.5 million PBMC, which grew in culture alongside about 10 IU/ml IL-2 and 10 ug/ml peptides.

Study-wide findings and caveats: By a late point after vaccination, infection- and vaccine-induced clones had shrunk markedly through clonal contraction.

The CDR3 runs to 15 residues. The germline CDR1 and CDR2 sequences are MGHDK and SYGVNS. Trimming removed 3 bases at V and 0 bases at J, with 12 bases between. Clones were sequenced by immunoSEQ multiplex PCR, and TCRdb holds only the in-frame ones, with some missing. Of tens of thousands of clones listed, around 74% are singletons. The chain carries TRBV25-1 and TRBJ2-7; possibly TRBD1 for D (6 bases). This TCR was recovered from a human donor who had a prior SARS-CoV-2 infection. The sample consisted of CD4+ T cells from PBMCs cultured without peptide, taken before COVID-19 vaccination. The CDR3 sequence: CASSDSRGNSYEQYF. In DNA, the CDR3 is TGTGCCAGCAGTGATTCGAGGGGGAACTCCTACGAGCAGTACTTC.